Listed here are 32 T cell receptor beta chains from one sample, sequenced in a study of blood T cells in healthy people across ages. For the second PCR, which ran for roughly 6 to 11 cycles, a sample-barcoded 5' primer and a J-beta primer mix were used. One entry per CDR3 protein, called by TCRdb with MiXCR from the 5' RACE reads. The sample has more than 1,000,000 distinct CDR3 sequences, around 27% seen once. This same sample was also taken into another study, of T cells of mothers and their children.

Sequencing was carried out using blood. These receptors were taken from a girl aged 2 to 10 in good health.

This clonotype has a handful of counts. The chain is built from TRBV20-1 and TRBJ2-3, with D possibly matching TRBD2 (6 bases). With 7 bases removed from V and 5 bases from J, the gap between germline ends came to 19 bases. The germline V gene encodes CDR1 DFQATT and CDR2 SNEGSKA (reference sequence). This CDR3 is built from 14 residues. CDR3 sequence reads: CSVLGTPDIDTQYF. CDR3 bases: TGCAGTGTTCTTGGGACTCCAGATATAGATACGCAGTATTTT.

In its sample, this clonotype was seen a few times. The genes are TRBV7-9 and TRBJ2-5; D is undetermined. The V end lost 11 bases, the J end lost 1 base, and 17 bases lay between the germline ends. This CDR3 is 14 amino acids long. CDR1 SEHNR and CDR2 FQNEAQ come from the germline V gene (reference sequence). The CDR3 DNA reads TGTGCCCTAACGGGTTGGGCAGGCCAAGAGACCCAGTACTTC. Protein sequence: CALTGWAGQETQYF.

This clonotype was seen only once. The rearrangement uses TRBV13 and TRBJ1-2; the D is unclear. The CDR3 is made up of 13 amino acids. Germline values: CDR1 PRHDT, CDR2 FYEKMQ (reference sequence). V was trimmed by 2 bases and J by 8 bases, leaving 12 bases between them. CDR3 amino acids: CASSLPDDPGYTF. Written as DNA, the CDR3 is TGTGCCAGCAGCTTACCCGATGATCCAGGCTACACCTTC.

The V call is TRBV2, the J call TRBJ2-4; 9 bases match TRBD1. After removal of 6 bases from V and 0 bases from J, the junction contained 9 bases not matched to a gene. From germline, CDR1 is SNHLY and CDR2 FYNNEI. The CDR3 contains 17 residues. CDR3 coding DNA: TGTGCCAGCAGCGCCCCGACAGGGGGTCCAGCCAAAAACATTCAGTACTTC. This gives the protein CASSAPTGGPAKNIQYF.

The chain combines TRBV6-1 with TRBJ2-1; D uncertain. From germline, CDR1 is MNHNS and CDR2 SASEGT. The ends were cut back, 3 bases at V and 8 bases at J, with 17 bases in the middle. The CDR3 runs to 15 residues. CDR3 DNA: TGTGCCAGCAGTGAGTTATATGGCGAACTCGATGAGCAGTTCTTC. As protein: CASSELYGELDEQFF.

This chain connects TRBV3-1 to TRBJ2-1; D not certain. Germline loops: CDR1 LGHDT, CDR2 YNNKEL (reference sequence). V dropped 1 base and J dropped 6 bases, with 10 bases sitting between them. CDR3 length equals 14 residues. CDR3: CASSQVMGFNEQFF. CDR3 DNA sequence: TGTGCCAGCAGCCAAGTTATGGGGTTCAATGAGCAGTTCTTC.

The genes are TRBV27 and TRBJ1-5, with D uncertain. The germline CDR1 and CDR2 sequences are MNHEY and SMNVEV (reference sequence). The CDR3 totals 13 residues. V lost 2 bases and J lost 4, with 6 bases in between. The CDR3 sequence: CASSLKENQPQHF. The CDR3 bases are TGTGCCAGCAGTTTAAAAGAAAATCAGCCCCAGCATTTT.

The rearrangement joins TRBV9 to TRBJ1-4; D gene unclear. This CDR3 spans 14 amino acids. Germline assignment: CDR1 SGDLS and CDR2 YYNGEE. V lost 0 bases to trimming and J lost 6 bases, with 9 bases between them. CDR3: CASSVDLADEKLFF. CDR3 in DNA: TGTGCCAGCAGCGTAGACCTGGCTGATGAAAAACTGTTTTTT.

The chain couples TRBV28 to TRBJ1-3; no definite D call. CDR3 length equals 13 residues. The germline V gene encodes CDR1 MDHEN and CDR2 SYDVKM. V was cut by 6 bases and J by 4 bases, with 10 bases left in between. DNA of the CDR3: TGTGCCAGCAGAATTTCCGGGGGAAACACCATATATTTT. Protein sequence: CASRISGGNTIYF. The full variable domain, in which reference TRBV28 and TRBJ1-3 provide the parts outside the CDR3, is DVKVTQSSRYLVKRTGEKVFLECVQDMDHENMFWYRQDPGLGLRLIYFSYDVKMKEKGDIPEGYSVSREKKERFSLILESASTNQTSMYLCASRISGGNTIYFGEGSWLTVV.

V and J are TRBV5-1 and TRBJ1-4; D remains unclear. CDR1 and CDR2 from the germline V gene are SGHRS and YFSETQ. The CDR3 extends over 16 amino acids. The ends were cut back, 6 bases at V and 0 bases at J, with 15 bases in the middle. Written as DNA, the CDR3 is TGCGCCAGCACCCCCACAGCTATTGCAACTAATGAAAAACTGTTTTTT. Protein sequence: CASTPTAIATNEKLFF.

The genes are TRBV7-8 and TRBJ2-7, with 7 bases identical to TRBD2. The ends lost 2 bases at V and 0 bases at J; junction bases unmatched: 1. Germline V gene data show CDR1 as SGHVS and CDR2 as FQNEAQ. This CDR3 contains 14 residues. The CDR3, as DNA: TGTGCCAGCAGCTTACAGCGGGACTCCTACGAGCAGTACTTC. It codes for CASSLQRDSYEQYF.

CDR3 sequence reads: CASSLPRTANTEAFF. The CDR3 DNA reads as TGTGCCAGCAGTTTACCCCGGACAGCGAACACTGAAGCTTTCTTT. This chain connects TRBV12-3 or TRBV12-4 to TRBJ1-1; maybe TRBD1 (6 bases). The CDR3 runs to 15 residues. Trimming removed 2 bases at V and 1 base at J, with 11 bases between.

V usage is TRBV6-2 or TRBV6-3 and J usage is TRBJ2-1; TRBD2 matches 7 bases. The CDR3 runs to 15 residues. With V trimmed by 6 bases and J by 5 bases, 10 bases remained unmatched. The V gene's germline CDR1 is MNHEY and CDR2 SVGEGT. CDR3 region: CASSPSAREHNEQFF. The CDR3 nucleotides read TGTGCCAGCAGCCCCTCCGCGCGGGAGCACAATGAGCAGTTCTTC.

The chain links TRBV2 to TRBJ1-5; D is unresolved. Deletions cut 5 bases from V and 6 bases from J, with 14 bases between. This CDR3 region has 14 residues. The germline gives CDR1 SNHLY, CDR2 FYNNEI. For the CDR3, the DNA is TGTGCCAGCAGTTGGACCCCCGGCGGTCAGCCCCAGCATTTT. Translated, it gives CASSWTPGGQPQHF.

V usage is TRBV6-2 or TRBV6-3 and J usage is TRBJ1-2; D not resolved. Trimming took off 0 bases at V and 3 bases at J, with 8 bases between the two ends. Germline loops: CDR1 MNHEY, CDR2 SVGEGT. This CDR3 spans 14 amino acids. The DNA for the CDR3 is TGTGCCAGCAGTTACTCGCAAGGGTACTATGGCTACACCTTC. It is translated as CASSYSQGYYGYTF.

This clonotype was counted a few times. V is TRBV7-9 and J is TRBJ1-1; maybe TRBD1 (5 bases). Trimming stripped 9 bases from V and 4 bases from J, with 15 bases between. Germline V gene sequence: CDR1 SEHNR, CDR2 FQNEAQ (reference sequence). CDR3 size: 13 residues. The CDR3 nucleotides are TGTGCCAGTGACTGGGGGGATAGCACTGAAGCTTTCTTT. Its translation is CASDWGDSTEAFF.

CDR3 DNA sequence: TGTGCCAGCGATTGCACTAGCGGGTGGGGAGAGACCCAGTACTTC. This sequence encodes CASDCTSGWGETQYF. The chain links TRBV6-2 or TRBV6-3 to TRBJ2-5; 9 nucleotides agree with TRBD2. This CDR3 spans 15 amino acids. The germline CDR1 and CDR2 sequences are MNHEY and SVGEGT. V lost 8 bases and J lost 4; bases outside the gene matches: 11.

This clonotype was observed a few times. The chain uses TRBV29-1 and TRBJ2-7; D remains unclear. Trimming removed 4 bases at V and 6 bases at J, with 7 bases between. Per the germline V gene, CDR1 is SQVTM and CDR2 is ANQGSEA. CDR3 length: 10 residues. CDR3 sequence (DNA): TGCAGCGTTGTCGCGACCGAGCAGTACTTC. This codes for CSVVATEQYF.

The chain employs TRBV5-1 and TRBJ2-1; D is tentatively TRBD1 or TRBD2 (5 bases each). The end of the DNA fits TRBJ2-7 better, so the J call may be wrong. The CDR3 runs 14 residues. Germline CDR1 and CDR2: SGHRS and YFSETQ. CDR3 residues: CASAFGDPNYEQYF. Written as DNA, the CDR3 is TGCGCCAGCGCGTTTGGGGACCCAAACTACGAGCAGTACTTC.

A few counts support this clonotype. This chain joins TRBV10-3 and TRBJ2-6, with D possibly being TRBD1 (5 bases). V was cut by 8 bases and J by 1 base, with 12 bases left in between. Germline assignment: CDR1 ENHRY and CDR2 SYGVKD. The CDR3 is 15 amino acids. CDR3 DNA: TGTGCCATCGGAACCCCAGGGTCTGGGGCCAACGTCCTGACTTTC. It translates to CAIGTPGSGANVLTF.

This clonotype was seen ten or more times. This sequence joins TRBV4-1 and TRBJ2-7; 8 bases match TRBD2. J lost 2 bases, V lost 0 bases, and 6 bases had no gene match. Germline loops: CDR1 MGHRA, CDR2 YSYEKL. This CDR3 comprises 16 residues. The CDR3: CASSQETSGSPYEQYF. The DNA for the CDR3 is TGCGCCAGCAGCCAAGAAACCAGCGGGAGTCCCTACGAGCAGTACTTC.

In its sample, this clonotype was seen a few times. The rearrangement links TRBV7-3 to TRBJ2-5, with D hard to call. The CDR3 is 13 amino acids. CDR1 and CDR2 (germline): SGHTA, FQGTGA. The V and J ends lost 5 bases and 2 bases respectively, with 9 bases between them. CDR3 DNA sequence: TGTGCCAGCAGCCGCGAATATCAAGAGACCCAGTACTTC. This sequence encodes CASSREYQETQYF.

The chain couples TRBV9 to TRBJ2-7, with 9 nucleotides matching TRBD1. The J segment lost 4 bases and the V segment lost 3 bases, leaving 8 bases of the junction unmatched. There are 15 residues in the CDR3. CDR1 is SGDLS, CDR2 YYNGEE, per germline. CDR3 in amino acids: CASSANTGGGYEQYF. As DNA, the CDR3 is TGTGCCAGCAGCGCAAATACAGGGGGCGGTTACGAGCAGTACTTC.

V is TRBV7-3 and J is TRBJ2-5, with D perhaps assigned TRBD1 or TRBD2 (5 bases each). The J call may not be correct, given that the DNA end is closer to TRBJ2-7. There are 14 residues in the CDR3. The germline V gene has CDR1 SGHTA and CDR2 FQGTGA. CDR3 coding DNA: TGTGCCAGCAGCTTGCAGGGAGTAAACGACGAGCAGTACTTC. Its translation: CASSLQGVNDEQYF.

The genes are TRBV9 and TRBJ1-5, with 7 nucleotides matching TRBD1. The length of the CDR3 is 14 residues. After removal of 3 bases from V and 7 bases from J, the junction contained 7 bases not matched to a gene. Germline V lookup: CDR1 SGDLS, CDR2 YYNGEE. The CDR3 bases are TGTGCCAGCAGCGGACAGGGTACGGAGCAGCCCCAGCATTTT. This sequence encodes CASSGQGTEQPQHF. Variable domain in full (rest from reference TRBV9 and TRBJ1-5): DSGVTQTPKHLITATGQRVTLRCSPRSGDLSVYWYQQSLDQGLQFLIQYYNGEERAKGNILERFSAQQFPDLHSELNLSSLELGDSALYFCASSGQGTEQPQHFGDGTRLSIL.

With respect to this clonotype: One junction end disagrees with the germline gene, perhaps due to a read error. The J gene is TRBJ2-7, the V gene TRBV6-5, with 9 bases aligning to TRBD1. Germline values: CDR1 MNHEY, CDR2 SVGAGI. The CDR3 spans 15 residues. CDR3 DNA sequence: TGTGTCAGCAGTTACAACTCCGGGACAGGGCACGAGCAGTACTTC. The encoded protein is CVSSYNSGTGHEQYF.

The genes are TRBV12-3 or TRBV12-4 and TRBJ2-3; 8 nucleotides line up with TRBD2. J gave up 6 bases and V 2 bases, and 4 bases lay outside the gene matches. The CDR3 totals 14 residues. CDR3: CASSLREGLDTQYF. The CDR3 DNA reads TGTGCCAGCAGTTTACGGGAGGGCCTGGATACGCAGTATTTT.

This clonotype was seen more than once but under ten times. This may arise from a read error, as a much more abundant clone is one base away. The missing conserved phenylalanine or tryptophan at the end of this CDR3 makes a read error likely. This chain links TRBV20-1 with TRBJ1-1; D gene ambiguous. The germline CDR1 and CDR2 sequences are DFQATT and SNEGSKA (reference sequence). The CDR3 runs to 14 residues. Trimming pared 5 bases from V and 3 bases from J, leaving 16 bases between. CDR3 region: CSAYPSAGHTEAFL. The CDR3, as DNA: TGCAGTGCTTATCCCTCGGCAGGCCACACTGAAGCTTTCCTT.

Only a few counts were recorded for this clonotype. The V call is TRBV29-1, the J call TRBJ1-3, with D uncertain. Trimming pared 5 bases from V and 2 bases from J, leaving 13 bases between. The germline gives CDR1 SQVTM, CDR2 ANQGSEA. The length of the CDR3 is 14 residues. In DNA form, the CDR3 reads TGCAGCGTTAGAACAGTGGCGCCTGGAAACACCATATATTTT. Protein sequence: CSVRTVAPGNTIYF.

This rearrangement joins TRBV4-3 to TRBJ2-7; maybe TRBD1 (7 bases). The CDR3 has 15 amino acids. From germline, CDR1 is LGHNA and CDR2 YSLEER. V was clipped by 4 bases and J by 2 bases, with 15 bases between them. CDR3 in amino acids: CASSLDREATYEQYF. CDR3 DNA sequence: TGCGCCAGCAGCCTAGACAGGGAGGCTACCTACGAGCAGTACTTC.

This clonotype was seen a handful of times. V gene TRBV6-6 combines with J gene TRBJ1-3; D unresolved. Trimming removed 5 bases at V and 6 bases at J, with 14 bases between. Germline CDR1 MNHNY, CDR2 SVGAGI (reference sequence). The CDR3 is made up of 14 amino acids. DNA of the CDR3: TGTGCCAGCAGTCCCCCGAATCCTGAAAACACCATATATTTT. This translates into CASSPPNPENTIYF.

The genes are TRBV6-1 and TRBJ1-2; weak D call: TRBD1 (5 bases). CDR1 is MNHNS, CDR2 SASEGT, per germline. The CDR3 covers 18 residues. The V end was cut by 6 bases, the J end by 3 bases, with 26 bases between. The CDR3 loop reads CASRDYGHHAPPHYGYTF. In nucleotides, the CDR3 is TGTGCCAGCAGGGATTACGGACACCATGCGCCGCCCCACTATGGCTACACCTTC.